Each of the 29 T cell receptor beta chains below was sequenced from the same sample in a study of T-cell memory formation after mild COVID-19. TCRdb used MiXCR to reprocess the 5' RACE reads, holding one entry per CDR3 protein. The sample comprises 580,000 or so distinct CDR3 sequences, 17% of which are singletons, and about 8.1% rests with the top ten. The material sequenced was PBMCs or a T cell subset sorted from them (not recorded which). The receptors stem from an adult woman who had mild COVID-19 (a few samples of this study predate the infection). Cell type and time point are not known.

V usage is TRBV6-5 and J usage is TRBJ2-3; 7 bases are shared with TRBD2. The V gene's germline CDR1 is MNHEY and CDR2 SVGAGI. This CDR3 spans 14 amino acids. Unmatched junction bases numbered 6, after V lost 2 bases and J lost 7 bases. CDR3 coding DNA: TGTGCCAGCAGTTACGGGACTAATTCGAATACGCAGTATTTT. Translated: CASSYGTNSNTQYF.

V is TRBV12-3 or TRBV12-4 and J is TRBJ2-7, with 8 bases identical to TRBD2. J lost 2 bases, V lost 3 bases, and 6 bases had no gene match. The CDR3 runs 15 residues. Here the CDR3 reads CASSFRTSRPYEQYF. The CDR3 region has the DNA TGTGCCAGCAGTTTTAGGACTAGCCGTCCCTACGAGCAGTACTTC.

The chain combines TRBV2 with TRBJ2-2; 12 nucleotides line up with TRBD1. CDR1 and CDR2 (germline): SNHLY, FYNNEI. The CDR3 has 15 residues. The V gene end was trimmed by 6 bases and the J gene end by 8 bases; junction bases not matched to a gene: 7. This CDR3 reads CASSSRDRGRGELFF. DNA of the CDR3: TGTGCCAGCAGCTCCCGGGACAGGGGGCGTGGGGAGCTGTTTTTT.

This clonotype was seen ten or more times. The chain carries TRBV5-1 and TRBJ2-3; 9 nucleotides match TRBD2. Per germline, CDR1 SGHRS and CDR2 YFSETQ. V was pared by 3 bases and J by 0 bases, with 2 bases of the junction left unmatched. The CDR3 loop spans 15 amino acids. CDR3 sequence reads: CASSSGLASTDTQYF. The DNA of the CDR3 is TGCGCCAGCAGCTCGGGACTAGCTAGCACAGATACGCAGTATTTT.

This chain uses TRBV24-1 with TRBJ2-2; D is possibly TRBD1 (6 bases). Trimming left V 6 bases short and J 8 bases short, with 21 bases between. The CDR3 totals 16 residues. Germline CDR1 reads KGHDR; CDR2 reads SFDVKD. CDR3 nucleotides: TGTGCCACCAGTCATAACCAACAGGGCTGGACGGGGGAGCTGTTTTTT. Its protein is CATSHNQQGWTGELFF.

The chain combines TRBV7-9 with TRBJ1-2; D perhaps matches TRBD1 (5 bases). CDR3 length: 12 amino acids. Germline V gene data show CDR1 as SEHNR and CDR2 as FQNEAQ (reference sequence). V was trimmed by 5 bases and J by 8 bases, leaving 12 bases between them. In DNA form, the CDR3 reads TGTGCCAGCAGCACCAGGGTTCTGGGCTACACCTTC. Protein product: CASSTRVLGYTF.

The chain links TRBV12-3 or TRBV12-4 to TRBJ2-4; TRBD2 matches at 14 bases. CDR3 length: 19 residues. V lost 7 bases to trimming and J lost 3 bases; unmatched junction nucleotides: 14. This CDR3 reads CASTRGLAGVSYGKNIQYF. The CDR3 DNA sequence: TGTGCCAGCACCCGGGGACTAGCGGGAGTCAGTTACGGCAAAAACATTCAGTACTTC.

This chain connects TRBV5-6 to TRBJ2-7; D call uncertain. This CDR3 has 17 amino acids. V dropped 1 base and J dropped 3 bases, with 20 bases sitting between them. Looked up from germline, CDR1 is SGHDT and CDR2 is YYEEEE. The CDR3 here is CASSLSIVSEKLYEQYF. In DNA form, the CDR3 reads TGTGCCAGCAGCTTGAGTATCGTGTCTGAAAAACTCTACGAGCAGTACTTC. The variable domain in full, completed from reference TRBV5-6 and TRBJ2-7, reads DAGVTQSPTHLIKTRGQQVTLRCSPKSGHDTVSWYQQALGQGPQFIFQYYEEEERQRGNFPDRFSGHQFPNYSSELNVNALLLGDSALYLCASSLSIVSEKLYEQYFGPGTRLTVT.

This chain links TRBV18 with TRBJ1-2; TRBD1 is a possible D gene (6 bases). Trimming stripped 2 bases from V and 3 bases from J, with 7 bases between. The CDR3 contains 13 residues. Germline V lookup: CDR1 KGHSH, CDR2 LQKENI. The CDR3 is CASSPGGHYGYTF. Here the CDR3 DNA reads TGTGCCAGCTCACCAGGGGGCCACTATGGCTACACCTTC.

The chain links TRBV4-2 to TRBJ1-1; D is possibly TRBD1 (5 bases). The germline V and J ends were trimmed by 1 base and 1 base, with 10 bases remaining between them. Germline CDR1 is LGHNA and CDR2 is YNFKEQ. The CDR3 covers 15 residues. CDR3 residues: CASSQVIGTNTEAFF. The CDR3 region has the DNA TGTGCCAGCAGCCAAGTGATAGGGACGAACACTGAAGCTTTCTTT.

The gene calls are TRBV6-5 and TRBJ2-7; 8 bases agree with TRBD1. Germline CDR1 MNHEY, CDR2 SVGAGI. J lost 2 bases, V lost 5 bases, and 5 bases had no gene match. The CDR3 extends over 14 amino acids. CDR3 loop: CASSTGGKPYEQYF. CDR3 coding DNA: TGTGCCAGCAGTACAGGGGGAAAGCCCTACGAGCAGTACTTC.

This clonotype was observed once. The chain has TRBV20-1 and TRBJ2-1; D is unclear. Trimming cost V 7 bases and J 0 bases, with 13 bases left between them. This CDR3 is built from 14 residues. CDR1 is DFQATT, CDR2 SNEGSKA, per germline (reference sequence). CDR3 DNA sequence: TGCAGTGTAAGCCCCTATAGCTCCTACAATGAGCAGTTCTTC. It codes for CSVSPYSSYNEQFF.

There are a few counts of this clonotype. The chain uses TRBV5-1 and TRBJ2-5; TRBD1 is a possible D gene (6 bases). Germline V CDR1 and CDR2: SGHRS, YFSETQ. With 6 bases removed from V and 5 bases from J, the gap between germline ends came to 14 bases. The CDR3 consists of 13 residues. In nucleotides, the CDR3 is TGCGCCAGCATGACCAGGGGCGGGGAGACCCAGTACTTC. Its translation is CASMTRGGETQYF.

This clonotype was seen only a few times. The V gene is TRBV5-1, the J gene TRBJ2-1; D remains ambiguous. Germline V lookup: CDR1 SGHRS, CDR2 YFSETQ. The CDR3 has 13 amino acids. V dropped 3 bases and J dropped 10 bases, with 14 bases sitting between them. DNA of the CDR3: TGCGCCAGCAGCTCCCCTGGGTCGGTAGAGCAGTTCTTC. Protein sequence: CASSSPGSVEQFF. Full variable domain (outside the CDR3, taken from reference TRBV5-1 and TRBJ2-1): KAGVTQTPRYLIKTRGQQVTLSCSPISGHRSVSWYQQTPGQGLQFLFEYFSETQRNKGNFPGRFSGRQFSNSRSEMNVSTLELGDSALYLCASSSPGSVEQFFGPGTRLTVL.

The chain couples TRBV24-1 to TRBJ2-3; 11 bases map to TRBD2. V dropped 0 bases and J dropped 3; count of bases not matched to a gene: 7. CDR3 length: 18 residues. From germline, CDR1 is KGHDR and CDR2 SFDVKD. The CDR3 DNA reads TGTGCCACCAGTGATTTGAAGCTAGCGGGAGGTAGTACAGATACGCAGTATTTT. Its translation is CATSDLKLAGGSTDTQYF.

V usage is TRBV12-3 or TRBV12-4 and J usage is TRBJ2-1; no firm D call. V shed 1 base and J shed 6 bases, with 16 bases lying between them. The CDR3 sequence is 16 residues long. The CDR3 bases are TGTGCCAGCAGTTTAGGTGTTGGGCCTGGGGTCAATGAGCAGTTCTTC. This codes for CASSLGVGPGVNEQFF.

The rearrangement links TRBV12-3 or TRBV12-4 to TRBJ1-1; D may be TRBD1 (6 bases). Deletions cut 6 bases from V and 11 bases from J, with 13 bases between. The CDR3 spans 11 residues. The CDR3 here is CASSSDRRAFF. The CDR3 DNA reads TGTGCCAGCAGCTCCGACAGGCGGGCTTTCTTT.

This clonotype has more than one count but fewer than ten. The rearrangement joins TRBV5-4 to TRBJ1-1, with TRBD1 matching 11 bases. Germline V CDR1 and CDR2: SGHNT, YYREEE (reference sequence). The V and J ends lost 4 bases and 3 bases, in that order; junction bases with no gene match: 8. The CDR3 is made up of 16 amino acids. DNA of the CDR3: TGTGCCAGCAGCCCCGGACAGGGGGCTACCCACACTGAAGCTTTCTTT. Amino acids: CASSPGQGATHTEAFF.

The chain is built from TRBV5-4 and TRBJ2-7; 13 positions agree with TRBD2. This CDR3 spans 15 amino acids. Trimming took 3 bases from V and 10 from J; bases not matched to a gene: 10. Germline V gene sequence: CDR1 SGHNT, CDR2 YYREEE (reference sequence). In DNA, the CDR3 is TGTGCCAGCAGCTGGGGGACCGGGACTAGCGGGACTCAGTACTTC. Protein sequence: CASSWGTGTSGTQYF.

This chain uses TRBV6-2 or TRBV6-3 with TRBJ1-6; 9 bases align to TRBD1. The CDR3 has 14 residues. Germline V gives CDR1 MNHEY, CDR2 SVGEGT. V was clipped by 6 bases and J by 13 bases; unmatched bases: 10. CDR3 nucleotides: TGTGCCAGCAGACCACAGGGGGCGGACTCGCCCCTCCACTTT. Translated, it gives CASRPQGADSPLHF.

This rearrangement joins TRBV29-1 to TRBJ1-3, with TRBD1 matching 8 bases. Looked up from germline, CDR1 is SQVTM and CDR2 is ANQGSEA. CDR3 size: 12 residues. V gave up 7 bases and J gave up 4 bases; unmatched junction bases: 3. The CDR3 coding sequence is TGCAGCGCAGGGGGCTTGGGAAACACCATATATTTT. It yields the protein CSAGGLGNTIYF.

The rearrangement joins TRBV18 to TRBJ2-1, with D unclear. CDR1 is KGHSH, CDR2 LQKENI, per germline. V lost 3 bases and J lost 6, with 12 bases in between. CDR3 size: 14 residues. CDR3 residues: CASSPAAFSNEQFF. The DNA for the CDR3 is TGTGCCAGCTCACCGGCGGCTTTTAGCAATGAGCAGTTCTTC.

J is TRBJ1-2 and V is TRBV15, with D perhaps TRBD1 (6 bases). Germline V gene sequence: CDR1 LNHNV, CDR2 YYDKDF (reference sequence). This CDR3 is 16 amino acids long. Trimming removed 0 bases from V and 4 bases from J, with 15 bases in between. CDR3 residues: CATSRDRPTGPYGYTF. Written as DNA, the CDR3 is TGTGCCACCAGCAGAGATCGCCCAACAGGGCCCTATGGCTACACCTTC.

A few counts support this clonotype. V and J are TRBV6-1 and TRBJ1-5; 7 positions agree with TRBD1. Germline V gene data show CDR1 as MNHNS and CDR2 as SASEGT. The length of the CDR3 is 15 residues. With 2 bases clipped from V and 11 bases from J, the junction kept 12 bases outside the gene matches. CDR3 bases: TGTGCCAGCAGTGAAAGGGAGACAGGGATTTTTGCCCAGCATTTT. Translation gives CASSERETGIFAQHF.

The chain is built from TRBV9 and TRBJ2-3; 12 bases fit TRBD2. Losses at the gene ends were 3 bases for V and 0 bases for J; bases not matched to a gene: 2. The V gene's germline CDR1 is SGDLS and CDR2 YYNGEE. The CDR3 runs 16 residues. CDR3 DNA sequence: TGTGCCAGCAGCGCAACTAGCGGGGGGAGCACAGATACGCAGTATTTT. Protein sequence: CASSATSGGSTDTQYF.

This sequence joins TRBV29-1 and TRBJ2-7, with D tentatively TRBD1 or TRBD2 (5 bases each). CDR3 size: 13 residues. The germline CDR1 and CDR2 sequences are SQVTM and ANQGSEA. The V and J ends lost 4 bases and 5 bases respectively, with 15 bases between them. The CDR3 DNA reads TGCAGCGTTGGGGGGACCTCGAGCCACGAGCAGTACTTC. Protein: CSVGGTSSHEQYF.

V is TRBV7-8 and J is TRBJ1-2; TRBD1 agrees at 12 bases. The CDR3 consists of 16 residues. The germline V gene has CDR1 SGHVS and CDR2 FQNEAQ. The ends lost 5 bases at V and 6 bases at J; junction bases unmatched: 10. The DNA for the CDR3 is TGTGCCAGCAGCCTTTCCGGGACAGGGGGCGCGGATGGCTACACCTTC. Encoded protein: CASSLSGTGGADGYTF.

The chain links TRBV7-6 to TRBJ2-1, with D tentatively TRBD1 or TRBD2 (6 bases each). The ends were cut back, 6 bases at V and 2 bases at J, with 14 bases in the middle. CDR3 length: 15 amino acids. Germline CDR1 reads SGHVS; CDR2 reads FNYEAQ. CDR3 DNA sequence: TGTGCCAGCAGTACCCTAGGGGGGCCCTACAATGAGCAGTTCTTC. Protein: CASSTLGGPYNEQFF.

CDR3 nucleotide sequence: TGTGCCAGCGGGCATAGATGGGGTAATGAAAAACTGTTTTTT. This codes for CASGHRWGNEKLFF. This rearrangement joins TRBV6-5 to TRBJ1-4; D is unclear. Germline CDR1 MNHEY, CDR2 SVGAGI. Trimming removed 8 bases at V and 4 bases at J, with 14 bases between. The CDR3 spans 14 residues.